Shown below are 24 T cell receptor beta chains from a single sample sequenced in a study of PD-1 blockade in classical Hodgkin lymphoma. Each and every patient relapsed after autologous stem cell transplantation, and patients got differing brentuximab vedotin exposure. Negative selection with magnetic separation was used to purify CD4+ T cells from thawed PBMCs. Assay used: immunoSEQ multiplex PCR; TCRdb lists only in-frame clones, some missing. The table shows about 27,000 clones, with 65% to 80% occurring only once. The input for sequencing was CD4+ T cells from blood, taken at baseline. The receptors here all came from a human donor with classical Hodgkin lymphoma.

This chain joins TRBV7-9 and TRBJ1-2, with a tentative D call TRBD1 (5 bases). Germline V gene data show CDR1 as SEHNR and CDR2 as FQNEAQ (reference sequence). This CDR3 is built from 16 residues. Trimming took 5 bases from V and 4 from J, leaving 20 bases between them. CDR3 sequence (DNA): TGTGCCAGCAGCCCCCACGGGGGGGGGTTGATCTATGGCTACACCTTC. Amino acids: CASSPHGGGLIYGYTF. Together with reference TRBV7-9 and TRBJ1-2, the CDR3 gives the full variable domain: DTGVSQNPRHKITKRGQNVTFRCDPISEHNRLYWYRQTLGQGPEFLTYFQNEAQLEKSRLLSDRFSAERPKGSFSTLEIQRTEQGDSAMYLCASSPHGGGLIYGYTFGSGTRLTVV.

This chain links TRBV18 with TRBJ1-5, with 8 nucleotides matching TRBD1. Germline V gene lookup returns CDR1 KGHSH and CDR2 LQKENI. This CDR3 has 14 amino acids. V was clipped by 3 bases and J by 7 bases; unmatched bases: 5. Here the CDR3 reads CASSPTGGRQPQHF. For the CDR3, the DNA is TGTGCCAGCTCACCTACAGGGGGACGGCAGCCCCAGCATTTT.

The V and J genes are TRBV30 and TRBJ1-4; a possible D gene is TRBD1 (5 bases). The germline V and J ends were trimmed by 0 bases and 11 bases, with 13 bases remaining between them. CDR1 and CDR2 from the germline V gene are GTSNPN and SVGIG (reference sequence). The CDR3 covers 13 residues. The CDR3 DNA follows: TGTGCCTGGAGTGTAATTGTGGGGGACAAACTGTTTTTT. It encodes CAWSVIVGDKLFF.

The CDR3 nucleotides are TGTGCCAGCAGCTCCTGGACAGGGGACGAGCAGTACTTC. It translates to CASSSWTGDEQYF. The chain recombines TRBV21-1 with TRBJ2-7; the table's D gene call, TRBD1, was not cross checked with the DNA. TRBV21-1 counts as a pseudogene. This CDR3 is built from 13 residues.

This CDR3 is CASSMGYFGREKPTYGYTF. CDR3 DNA sequence: TGTGCCAGTAGTATGGGGTACTTTGGCAGGGAAAAGCCAACCTATGGCTACACCTTC. The V gene is TRBV19, the J gene TRBJ1-2, with D perhaps matching TRBD1 (5 bases). Trimming took off 3 bases at V and 4 bases at J, with 27 bases between the two ends. The CDR3 consists of 19 residues. Germline V lookup: CDR1 LNHDA, CDR2 SQIVND (reference sequence).

The chain uses TRBV9 and TRBJ1-4; 8 nucleotides line up with TRBD1. CDR3 length: 15 residues. Germline lookup yields CDR1 SGDLS and CDR2 YYNGEE. The J segment lost 6 bases and the V segment lost 3 bases, leaving 7 bases of the junction unmatched. The CDR3 nucleotides read TGTGCCAGCAGCGCCTCAGGGGGCAGGGATGAAAAACTGTTTTTT. Its protein product is CASSASGGRDEKLFF.

The CDR3 here is CASSVDLGTGGFGYTF. The CDR3, as DNA: TGTGCCAGCAGCGTAGATCTCGGAACAGGGGGTTTTGGCTACACCTTC. This chain uses TRBV9 with TRBJ1-2, with 8 bases that match TRBD1. Losses at the gene ends were 0 bases for V and 7 bases for J; bases not matched to a gene: 11. Germline-derived CDR1 and CDR2 are SGDLS and YYNGEE. CDR3 length: 16 residues.

The chain links TRBV4-2 to TRBJ2-5; 9 bases are shared with TRBD1. The CDR3 spans 14 residues. Germline CDR1 is LGHNA and CDR2 is YNFKEQ. With 2 bases clipped from V and 6 bases from J, the junction kept 4 bases outside the gene matches. CDR3 in DNA: TGTGCCAGCAGCCAAACACAGGGGGCGAAGACCCAGTACTTC. Amino acid sequence: CASSQTQGAKTQYF.

The V gene is TRBV30, the J gene TRBJ2-1; 8 bases match TRBD1. V trimming: 4 bases; J trimming: 0 bases; junction bases outside the gene matches: 2. The CDR3 extends over 14 amino acids. Germline-derived CDR1 and CDR2 are GTSNPN and SVGIG (reference sequence). The CDR3 DNA follows: TGTGCCTGGACAGGGGGCGTCTCCTACAATGAGCAGTTCTTC. Amino acids: CAWTGGVSYNEQFF.

The rearrangement links TRBV15 to TRBJ2-5; 9 nucleotides align to TRBD2. Germline V CDR1 and CDR2: LNHNV, YYDKDF (reference sequence). The CDR3 extends over 15 amino acids. J lost 4 bases, V lost 1 base, and 4 bases had no gene match. CDR3 sequence reads: CATSRAAGGGETQYF. DNA for the CDR3: TGTGCCACCAGCAGAGCGGCGGGAGGGGGAGAGACCCAGTACTTC.

J is TRBJ2-7 and V is TRBV30; D unresolved. The germline V gene encodes CDR1 GTSNPN and CDR2 SVGIG (reference sequence). V was trimmed by 0 bases and J by 0 bases, leaving 9 bases between them. The CDR3 covers 14 residues. The CDR3 DNA is TGTGCCTGGAGTGTCTCTGTAAACTCCTACGAGCAGTACTTC. Its translation is CAWSVSVNSYEQYF.

This rearrangement joins TRBV5-1 to TRBJ2-1, with 8 positions matching TRBD2. J lost 0 bases, V lost 4 bases, and 3 bases had no gene match. This CDR3 is 15 amino acids long. The V gene's germline CDR1 is SGHRS and CDR2 YFSETQ. The CDR3, as DNA: TGCGCCAGCAGCGGACGGGGGGGCTCCTACAATGAGCAGTTCTTC. Protein product: CASSGRGGSYNEQFF.

The chain joins TRBV7-2 to TRBJ2-7; 7 positions match TRBD1. Per the germline V gene, CDR1 is SGHTA and CDR2 is FQGNSA. The CDR3 totals 15 residues. J lost 2 bases, V lost 6 bases, and 10 bases had no gene match. CDR3 amino acids: CASSSSGTEPYEQYF. Written as DNA, the CDR3 is TGTGCCAGCAGTTCTTCCGGGACAGAGCCCTACGAGCAGTACTTC.

Only one count was recorded for this clone. This chain links TRBV20-1 with TRBJ1-1; D is possibly TRBD1 (5 bases). Looked up from germline, CDR1 is DFQATT and CDR2 is SNEGSKA (reference sequence). V lost 1 base and J lost 6, with 6 bases in between. CDR3 size: 11 residues. CDR3 in DNA: TGCAGTGCTAGAGGGGGCGCTGAAGCTTTCTTT. Translation gives CSARGGAEAFF.

V gene TRBV4-3 combines with J gene TRBJ2-1, with D perhaps TRBD2 (5 bases). The germline CDR1 and CDR2 sequences are LGHNA and YSLEER. Between the trimmed V and J ends, which lost 1 base and 4 bases, there was a span of 14 bases. The CDR3 runs to 16 residues. CDR3 in amino acids: CASSQGEGLGYNEQFF. CDR3 sequence (DNA): TGCGCCAGCAGCCAAGGCGAGGGATTGGGGTACAATGAGCAGTTCTTC.

The V call is TRBV5-8, the J call TRBJ2-5; no clear D. V lost 5 bases and J lost 2, with 16 bases in between. Per the germline V gene, CDR1 is SGHTS and CDR2 is YDEGEE. This CDR3 has 15 residues. The CDR3 spells CASSLRPHTQETQYF. The CDR3 nucleotides read TGTGCCAGCAGTTTACGACCACACACGCAAGAGACCCAGTACTTC. Using reference TRBV5-8 and TRBJ2-5 for the parts outside the CDR3, the full variable domain is EAGVTQSPTHLIKTRGQQATLRCSPISGHTSVYWYQQALGLGLQFLLWYDEGEERNRGNFPPRFSGRQFPNYSSELNVNALELEDSALYLCASSLRPHTQETQYFGPGTRLLVL.

CDR3 sequence (DNA): TGTGCCAGCAGCCCCCAAGGACAGGTAGCTAACTATGGCTACACCTTC. Its protein product is CASSPQGQVANYGYTF. The chain couples TRBV7-2 to TRBJ1-2; 7 bases align to TRBD1. The CDR3 runs to 16 residues. Germline lookup yields CDR1 SGHTA and CDR2 FQGNSA. Unmatched junction bases numbered 9, after V lost 5 bases and J lost 0 bases. The full variable domain, completed using reference TRBV7-2 and TRBJ1-2, is GAGVSQSPSNKVTEKGKDVELRCDPISGHTALYWYRQSLGQGLEFLIYFQGNSAPDKSGLPSDRFSAERTGGSVSTLTIQRTQQEDSAVYLCASSPQGQVANYGYTFGSGTRLTVV.

The CDR3 spells CASSILGLYNEQFF. DNA of the CDR3: TGTGCCAGTAGTATCTTAGGACTTTACAATGAGCAGTTCTTC. The chain recombines TRBV19 with TRBJ2-1; D perhaps matches TRBD2 (5 bases). V was trimmed by 3 bases and J by 4 bases, leaving 10 bases between them. CDR1 is LNHDA and CDR2 is SQIVND in the germline V gene (reference sequence). This CDR3 comprises 14 residues. The variable domain in full, with the rest retrieved from reference TRBV19 and TRBJ2-1, is DGGITQSPKYLFRKEGQNVTLSCEQNLNHDAMYWYRQDPGQGLRLIYYSQIVNDFQKGDIAEGYSVSREKKESFPLTVTSAQKNPTAFYLCASSILGLYNEQFFGPGTRLTVL.

V is TRBV7-8 and J is TRBJ1-5; D gene unclear. Trimming pared 3 bases from V and 5 bases from J, leaving 5 bases between. Germline values: CDR1 SGHVS, CDR2 FQNEAQ. The CDR3 extends over 12 amino acids. In DNA form, the CDR3 reads TGTGCCAGCAGCTTTAACGATCAGCCCCAGCATTTT. This sequence encodes CASSFNDQPQHF.

The V gene is TRBV12-5, the J gene TRBJ1-1, with 11 positions matching TRBD1. The CDR3 covers 15 residues. After removal of 5 bases from V and 0 bases from J, the junction contained 2 bases not matched to a gene. Germline CDR1 LGHNT, CDR2 FRNRAP. CDR3 region: CASGKGQGVNTEAFF. The CDR3 DNA follows: TGTGCTAGTGGTAAGGGACAGGGGGTGAACACTGAAGCTTTCTTT.

V and J are TRBV11-2 and TRBJ2-1; possible D gene TRBD2, 5 bases. The CDR3 loop spans 14 amino acids. CDR1 and CDR2 (germline): SGHAT, FQNNGV. The V and J ends lost 1 base and 12 bases respectively, with 16 bases between them. CDR3 amino acids: CASSLALALRVQFF. CDR3 DNA: TGTGCCAGCAGCTTAGCCCTAGCTCTGAGGGTGCAGTTCTTC.

The rearrangement uses TRBV29-1 and TRBJ1-4; TRBD1 is a possible D gene (5 bases). Germline-derived CDR1 and CDR2 are SQVTM and ANQGSEA. Trimming left V 6 bases short and J 7 bases short, with 15 bases between. The CDR3 totals 13 residues. CDR3 protein: CSVEGIQGEKLFF. As DNA, the CDR3 is TGCAGCGTCGAGGGCATCCAGGGTGAAAAACTGTTTTTT.

V usage is TRBV18 and J usage is TRBJ1-1; maybe TRBD1 (5 bases). This CDR3 is built from 14 residues. V dropped 2 bases and J dropped 5 bases, with 12 bases sitting between them. Looked up from germline, CDR1 is KGHSH and CDR2 is LQKENI. The CDR3 protein is CASSPAGLGTEAFF. The CDR3 DNA is TGTGCCAGCTCACCAGCAGGGCTAGGGACTGAAGCTTTCTTT.

V gene TRBV15 combines with J gene TRBJ2-5; the match to TRBD2 covers 10 bases. The CDR3 is 17 amino acids. The germline gives CDR1 LNHNV, CDR2 YYDKDF (reference sequence). J lost 5 bases, V lost 0 bases, and 9 bases had no gene match. The CDR3 reads CATSRDISGGAQETQYF. CDR3 nucleotides: TGTGCCACCAGCAGAGATATAAGCGGGGGGGCACAGGAGACCCAGTACTTC.